This note documents a single TCR beta chain sequence. What it binds is unknown. V lost 0 bases to trimming and J lost 1 base; unmatched junction nucleotides: 17. The CDR3 sequence is 21 residues long. CDR1 is SGHVS, CDR2 FQNEAQ, per germline. Generated by immunoSEQ multiplex PCR, the TCRdb table keeps only in-frame clones and is missing some. The profile shows about 45,000 clones, roughly two thirds of them singletons. These data come from a study of radiotherapy plus CTLA-4 blockade in lung cancer. Study-wide context: Among patients, less than 20% showed objective responses, and about 30% had disease control.

Ipilimumab CTLA-4 blockade and focal radiation were given to patients with chemo-refractory metastatic non-small-cell lung cancer. The study, taken as a whole, reports: Among blood TCR repertoires after radiotherapy plus ipilimumab, tumor-derived clones expanded.

The receptor comes from a human donor with non-small cell lung cancer who had a complete response to radiotherapy plus ipilimumab. The specimen comprised peripheral blood, sampled from a patient treated with radiotherapy plus ipilimumab. This sequence joins TRBV7-8 and TRBJ1-5, with 8 positions matching TRBD1. Here the CDR3 DNA reads TGTGCCAGCAGCTTAGCTCCAGTAGTCTCGGGACAGGTTGGAAGCAATCAGCCCCAGCATTTT. Translating it yields CASSLAPVVSGQVGSNQPQHF.